This entry concerns a single TCR beta chain. This entry is derived from a study of blood T cell repertoires in COVID-19. The wider study: Sites across the United States, Italy and Spain contributed samples from acute and convalescent COVID-19. Nucleic acid was either cDNA or gDNA, and it came from T cells, B-cell-depleted T cells, or PBMCs.

The CDR3 covers 15 residues. The V gene's germline CDR1 is SGHTA and CDR2 FQGNSA. The V and J ends lost 1 base and 3 bases respectively, with 10 bases between them. How the authors handled the data: Estimates of nucleated cell counts were drawn from the amplification of reference gene primers. The repertoire was sequenced with immunoSEQ multiplex PCR; TCRdb's copy has only in-frame clones and lacks some. V, J and clone size are taken as reported in that table, and D and trimming were inferred from the DNA itself. The data show roughly 41,000 clones, roughly 85% seen once. Sequencing used peripheral blood. This receptor was obtained from a human donor in a cohort sampled during active COVID-19. The donor label of this sample is uncertain. The chain combines TRBV7-2 with TRBJ2-1; a weak D match, TRBD2 (7 bases). The CDR3 DNA follows: TGTGCCAGCAGCTTAGGGGGGGGCAGCTACAATGAGCAGTTCTTC. As protein: CASSLGGGSYNEQFF.